These 2 T cell receptor beta chains share one sample of origin, sequenced in a study of blood T cell repertoires in COVID-19. Assay used: immunoSEQ multiplex PCR; TCRdb lists only in-frame clones, some missing. The sample comprises about 160,000 clones, around 82% of which are singletons, and around 7% rests with the top ten. The specimen was peripheral blood. The receptors come from a woman aged 35 to 49 with COVID-19, enrolled during active disease.

This clone was observed many times. The chain employs TRBV19 and TRBJ1-2; D remains unclear. The ends were cut back, 11 bases at V and 8 bases at J, with 18 bases in the middle. The CDR3 covers 12 residues. Germline CDR1 and CDR2: LNHDA and SQIVND (reference sequence). The CDR3 bases are TGTGCCGCCAGTTGGGGTTCGGGAGGCTACACCTTC. Its translation: CAASWGSGGYTF.

V is TRBV10-3 and J is TRBJ1-6; perhaps TRBD1 as D (5 bases). The germline V and J ends were trimmed by 2 bases and 7 bases, with 12 bases remaining between them. The CDR3 covers 15 residues. Germline lookup yields CDR1 ENHRY and CDR2 SYGVKD. CDR3 coding DNA: TGTGCCATCAGTGAGGAGGTTGGGGGGAATTCACCCCTCCACTTT. Translated, it gives CAISEEVGGNSPLHF.